The entry below gives a single TCR beta chain sequence along with its context. Its specific antigen is unknown. Base qualities were left out, and no much larger clone turns up one base away. The junction shows trimming of 5 bases on V and 4 bases on J, plus 16 bases between the germline ends. Sequences SGHRS (CDR1) and YFSETQ (CDR2) are obtained from the germline V gene. From its cysteine to its phenylalanine, the CDR3 spans 14 amino acids. The entry retains the CDR3 DNA only, 42 bases that are in frame from base 1. This sample was included in a study of cytomegalovirus exposure and HLA in healthy donors (dated by TCRdb to about 2017). Regarding the research as a whole: According to an earlier analysis of 587 of the donors, about 190 million T cells yielded 117 million unique TCR beta sequences and about 280 Gb of sequence data. An early release covering some 640 HLA-typed donors comprised approximately 290 gigabases of sequencing data and around 80 million unique TCR sequences. Among the roughly 390 genotyped donors, 81% belonged to the genetic ancestry cluster associated with self-reported Caucasian donors. The study was designed to test whether signatures of past pathogen exposure could be identified by cataloging public T cell receptors. The study used immunosequencing to profile the T cell repertoires of several hundred subjects and linked those repertoires to cytomegalovirus serostatus. Along with the roughly 700-subject first cohort, a separate validation cohort of over 90 different subjects was used. High-throughput TCR immunosequencing, statistical association of individual TCRs with disease status, and machine learning were combined to predict cytomegalovirus infection status. A later analysis re-examined previously published TCR beta repertoires from more than 600 donors and added high-resolution HLA genotyping to investigate patterns of TCR occurrence. The later analysis used no new phenotypic data to find candidate immune exposures, relying instead on TCR beta sequences and their occurrence across donors. In an earlier analysis of roughly 540 of the donors, high-throughput TCR beta sequencing was used to judge whether each TCR beta V gene segment behaved as functional or pseudogenic. Donor age, sex, ethnicity and CMV serostatus were compiled together with the repertoire data. Genome-wide SNP genotypes for about 60% of the 666 donors were used in a later genetic analysis, which treated that subset as a discovery cohort. Every repertoire in the discovery cohort had been generated on one and the same sequencing platform. Both class I and class II loci were covered by HLA typing, at four-digit resolution. Typing coverage varied by locus: roughly 620-640 donors for A, B, C, DRB1 and DQB1; roughly 560 for DQA1; about 600 for DPA1; approximately 450 for DPB1. About five DR-DQ haplotypes were treated as single units for association and clustering because of strong linkage in the cohort. On average, roughly 250,000 unique TCR beta nucleotide sequences were sequenced per donor among 398 genotyped donors of the cohort, with roughly a sixth of those sequences being non-productive.

The cohort was made up of roughly 670 healthy bone marrow donors. At the time of sampling, every cohort member was nominally healthy, though immune exposures that went unrecorded were likely present. The donor was CMV seronegative and was included in the group of hundreds of seronegative cohort members. A peripheral blood sample was provided by each donor, and peripheral blood mononuclear cells were used for TCR beta sequencing. Genomic DNA was extracted from the blood cell samples with the Qiagen DNeasy Blood Extraction Kit. The library was built by means of the immunoSEQ multiplex PCR assay. For the multiplex PCR, a mixture combining 60 forward primers for TCR Vbeta segments and 13 reverse primers for TCR Jbeta segments was used. Amplification of the CDR3 region of rearranged TCR beta genes was performed with a multiplex PCR assay on genomic DNA. Amplified TCR beta libraries were sequenced as 87-base-pair reads on the Illumina HiSeq System. In the authors' own workflow: In a later analysis, 77 million or so unique TCR beta chains were counted across the roughly 700 repertoires, and roughly 11 million of these chains were shared by at least two donors. Raw reads were error-corrected and collapsed into unique sequences by a nearest-neighbor algorithm in which closely related sequences were merged to remove PCR and sequencing errors. CDR3 sequences were aligned to IMGT reference sequences to assign V, D and J gene segments. For a sequence to be retained, at least a six-nucleotide match to both a V gene segment and a J gene segment was required. Rearrangements were classified as productive when the CDR3 lacked stop codons and remained in frame with V and J, and all other rearrangements were classified as non-productive. CDR3 was defined according to IMGT convention as the region running from the second conserved V-encoded cysteine to the conserved J-encoded phenylalanine. In an earlier analysis of more than 550 of the donors, sequences lacking an unambiguous match to a single V gene segment were excluded. In an earlier analysis of approximately 500 of the donors, a V segment was called functional when productive rearrangements were above 56.7%, and segregating when the standard deviation between donors exceeded 5%. A statistical classification framework was built for diagnosing cytomegalovirus status from the catalog of TCR beta chain sequences. A later analysis assigned V and J genes by comparing TCR nucleotide sequences with IMGT/GENE-DB human TR gene sequences. In a later analysis, CDR3 sequences and most-parsimonious VDJ recombination scenarios were assigned using the TCRdist pipeline. In a later analysis, each TCR beta chain was defined by its CDR3 amino acid sequence together with its V-gene family, and reads lacking a unique V-gene family were excluded. A later analysis removed several hundred highly shared, low-generation-probability nucleotide sequences to deal with suspected cross-contamination and a sequencing artifact. A later analysis calculated a clonal expansion index for each public chain from normalized within-repertoire ranks of inferred template counts. In a later analysis, generation probabilities were computed using a VDJ recombination model fitted to out-of-frame rearrangements, and the results were checked against IGoR. Hypergeometric tests were used in a later analysis to score TCR-TCR, TCR-HLA and TCR-CMV co-occurrence, with a repertoire-size bias correction applied to the TCR pairs. False discovery rates were estimated in a later analysis by permuting HLA or CMV assignments 20 times. In a later analysis, co-occurring TCRs were grouped using DBSCAN, and TCRdist sequence similarity was added for clustering within HLA-allele-positive subsets. Repertoires with fewer than 30,000 or more than 120,000 public chains, plus five repertoires with anomalous nucleotide sharing, were excluded from co-occurrence clustering. In TCRdb, the immuneACCESS table is reduced to in-frame sequences with V and J assigned. These tables do not hold every clone; where another copy was compared, an unresolved V gene accounts for under half, and the others remain unexplained. Clonal size and the V and J genes are those of that table, whereas D and trimming came from the DNA. Present in this sample are about 130,000 clones, 76% of which were seen just once. The top ten clones comprise around 3.2% of the sample.

What the study reported, not specific to this receptor: In an earlier analysis of about 540 of the donors, most TCR beta V segments were observed in productive rearrangements about 90% or about 30% of the time, broadly matching IMGT annotations. Because counts were too low, around 17 rarely observed V segments, including chromosome 9 orphons, were left out of the earlier analysis of some 640 of the donors. Strong co-occurrence of HLA alleles, especially DR and DQ, made assigning TCR associations to individual alleles difficult. A further reported finding was that TCR beta sequences accurately predicted the HLA-A and HLA-B alleles for most subjects in the first cohort. Because HLA typing was missing for some donors at each locus, association tests included only the typed subset. A few of the identified cytomegalovirus-associated TCR beta chains were confirmed in vitro to be specific for cytomegalovirus antigens. Some IMGT-functional V segments, including TRBV6-2 and TRBV6-3, could not be distinguished by the 87-base-pair reads and were therefore excluded. In both the original and validation cohorts, the classifier was reported to diagnose cytomegalovirus status with high specificity and sensitivity. According to a later genetic analysis, donors in an Asian-associated ancestry cluster had fewer N-insertions in productive TCRs than the roughly 660-donor mean. Most TCR sequences were seen in very few donors, while some public TCRs were found in many individuals. According to a later analysis, most CMV-associated TCR beta chains appeared to be HLA-restricted, and the HLA associations seemed to be driven largely by CMV exposure. A later analysis associated around 16,000 TCR beta sequences with specific HLA alleles at a false discovery rate of 0.05. Compared with equally common non-associated chains, HLA-associated TCR beta chains in a later analysis were more clonally expanded and had lower generation probabilities. In a later analysis, TCR association rates were found to vary across HLA loci, with the most associated TCRs seen for DRB1 alleles and the fewest for HLA-C alleles. Presence/absence analyses assumed roughly uniform sequencing depth across donors, an assumption that may not hold. Linkage disequilibrium might explain the correlated functional status among segregating V segments, but an unknown experimental factor could not be excluded. The study listed around 160 TCR beta chains as associated with cytomegalovirus. Immune exposure information for the cohort was limited to CMV serostatus. This cohort had only TCR beta chains sequenced, and the lack of alpha or paired-chain data limited which features could be detected. A cluster of highly shared sequence variants was judged likely to represent a technical artifact of the sequencing pipeline. A later genetic analysis associated a missense DCLRE1C variant with V-gene and J-gene trimming of TCR beta chains, and an independent cohort replicated the association. Several of the top co-occurrence clusters appeared to be linked to parvovirus B19, influenza, CMV and Epstein-Barr virus, according to a later analysis. It was suggested by the authors that the approach could potentially be generalized to other disease states and immunological phenotypes.

The material sequenced was PBMCs. The clonotype was recovered from a man in his forties in good health and CMV-seronegative. This sequence uses TRBV5-1 and TRBJ2-7, and possibly TRBD2, on 6 matching bases. The CDR3 has the sequence CASRTGNRGYEQYF. The bases read TGCGCCAGCAGAACAGGAAACCGGGGGTACGAGCAGTACTTC.